The source of this TCR beta chain is a study of brain T cells in children with intractable seizures. Study-wide results and limits: Viral specificity was inferred only from CDR3 similarity; HCMV serostatus was unknown. Clones missing pre-surgery may reflect undersampling of that blood sample.

Time point given: blood from clinic visit 5 months post-surgery; TSC patient then seizure free. Sequencing was limited to surgery cases with top T cell transcript signatures in brain tissue. Data came from immunoSEQ multiplex PCR; TCRdb stores just in-frame clones and leaves some out. The repertoire has about 350,000 clones, over 90% of them found once; the top ten carry 5.7%. Per the germline V gene, CDR1 is LNHDA and CDR2 is SQIVND (reference sequence). Trimming removed 5 bases from V and 4 bases from J, with 12 bases in between. CDR3 length: 14 residues. On this clone itself: Its antigen remains unknown.

The clonotype originates from a boy in the first two years of life with tuberous sclerosis and intractable seizures. The chain combines TRBV19 with TRBJ2-1; no firm D call. The sequenced sample was peripheral blood, obtained about 5 months after surgery. CDR3 coding DNA: TGTGCCAGTAGTCGGAGTTGGGGTTACAATGAGCAGTTCTTC. It encodes CASSRSWGYNEQFF.